This T cell receptor beta chain emerged from a study of shared clonotypes between healthy human individuals. About the research overall: Three CD4 naive, three CD4 memory, two CD8 naive and one CD8 memory plate were used per donor.

The sorted-subset replicate PCRs were given around 200 ng DNA, which is tens of thousands of T cell genomes. Profiling relied on immunoSEQ multiplex PCR, and the TCRdb table lists in-frame clones only, not all of them. The sample gives 2 million to 3 million clones, 93% of which show up once; about 0.34% is in the top ten. CDR3 length equals 12 residues. CDR1 MGHDK and CDR2 SYGVNS come from the germline V gene. V was pared by 4 bases and J by 2 bases, with 5 bases between. The sample holds a few counts of this clone. Other DNA variants within this sample encode the same CDR3. The sequencing input was naive CD4+ T cells from PBMCs. Subset of the sample: CD45RA+ positively selected. The TCR comes from a young man in good health. Some clones in this sample may be carry-over from other donors' samples. The V gene is TRBV25-1, the J gene TRBJ1-2, with a possible D match to TRBD1 (5 bases). CDR3 in amino acids: CASSGGNYGYTF. In DNA form, the CDR3 reads TGTGCCAGCAGTGGGGGGAACTATGGCTACACCTTC.